Sequencing of this T cell receptor (beta chain) was carried out in a study of shared clonotypes between healthy human individuals. Study-wide results and limits: Lower generation probabilities were found for non-shared clonotypes than for those shared by all four donors. Estimated clonotype richness was generally higher in naive than memory subsets. The small donor group covered limited genetic and exposure diversity.

Naive CD8 cells were CD45RO-negative, positively selected for CCR7, excluding terminally differentiated effector memory CD45RA+ cells. Data came from immunoSEQ multiplex PCR; TCRdb stores just in-frame clones and leaves some out. The table shows millions of clones, with approximately 94% occurring only once. The CDR3 length is 13 residues. Germline-derived CDR1 and CDR2 are SEHNR and FQNEAQ (reference sequence). Trimming stripped 6 bases from V and 0 bases from J, with 8 bases between. With respect to this clone: Its antigen remains unidentified.

The gene calls are TRBV7-9 and TRBJ1-1; perhaps TRBD1 as D (6 bases). This clonotype was sampled from a man between 18 and 29 years old in good health. The source material was naive CD8+ T cells sorted from blood. The DNA of the CDR3 is TGTGCCAGCAGGACAGGAGTGAACACTGAAGCTTTCTTT. Translation gives CASRTGVNTEAFF.